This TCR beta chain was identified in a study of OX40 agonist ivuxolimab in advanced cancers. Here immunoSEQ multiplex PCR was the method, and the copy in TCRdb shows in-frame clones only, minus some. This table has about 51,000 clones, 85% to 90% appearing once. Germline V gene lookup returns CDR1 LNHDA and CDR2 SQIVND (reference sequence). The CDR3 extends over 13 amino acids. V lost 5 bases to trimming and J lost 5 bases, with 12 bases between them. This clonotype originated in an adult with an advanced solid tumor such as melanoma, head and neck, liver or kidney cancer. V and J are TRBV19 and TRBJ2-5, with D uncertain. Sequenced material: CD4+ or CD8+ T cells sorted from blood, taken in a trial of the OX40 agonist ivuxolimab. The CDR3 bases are TGTGCCAGTAGTCCCCTGGGGTTGGAGACCCAGTACTTC. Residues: CASSPLGLETQYF. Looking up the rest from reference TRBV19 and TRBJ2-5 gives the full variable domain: DGGITQSPKYLFRKEGQNVTLSCEQNLNHDAMYWYRQDPGQGLRLIYYSQIVNDFQKGDIAEGYSVSREKKESFPLTVTSAQKNPTAFYLCASSPLGLETQYFGPGTRLLVL.